The next 10 T cell receptor beta chains were all read from a single sample in a study of a mutant IDH1 vaccine in newly diagnosed glioma. Their recognized antigens are unknown. Clones were sequenced by immunoSEQ multiplex PCR, and TCRdb holds only the in-frame ones, with some missing. Here the sample spans tens of thousands of clones, approximately 80% being singletons. The time point here: week 5, during vaccination. The vaccine gave 300 ug of a 20-mer mutant IDH1 peptide subcutaneously per dose. Here the sequenced sample was PBMCs, taken from a glioma patient whose treatment included an IDH1 peptide vaccine. All receptors come from a man younger than 40 with glioma.

This chain links TRBV6-5 with TRBJ2-5; D remains unclear. Trimming took 4 bases from V and 2 from J, leaving 8 bases between them. Germline V CDR1 and CDR2: MNHEY, SVGAGI. This CDR3 comprises 13 residues. The CDR3 nucleotides read TGTGCCAGCAGTTCCGAGGTTCAAGAGACCCAGTACTTC. This encodes CASSSEVQETQYF.

The gene calls are TRBV4-1 and TRBJ2-1; 16 nucleotides match TRBD2. The CDR3 totals 17 residues. Germline V gene sequence: CDR1 MGHRA, CDR2 YSYEKL. The junction had 0 bases not matched to a gene; V was cut back by 0 bases and J by 4 bases. As DNA, the CDR3 is TGCGCCAGCAGCCAAGAGGGACTAGCGGGAGGGTACAATGAGCAGTTCTTC. Its translation: CASSQEGLAGGYNEQFF.

The J gene is TRBJ2-3, the V gene TRBV18; the D gene is possibly TRBD1 (6 bases). The CDR3 extends over 14 amino acids. The germline CDR1 and CDR2 sequences are KGHSH and LQKENI. Trimming removed 4 bases at V and 2 bases at J, with 10 bases between. The CDR3 bases are TGTGCCAGCTCACTTGCAGGGGACACAGATACGCAGTATTTT. Its translation: CASSLAGDTDTQYF.

The rearrangement links TRBV9 to TRBJ2-1; 11 bases are shared with TRBD2. The junction had 5 bases not matched to a gene; V was cut back by 0 bases and J by 3 bases. CDR1 is SGDLS, CDR2 YYNGEE, per germline. The CDR3 has 17 residues. Here the CDR3 reads CASSVAPGTSGYNEQFF. In nucleotides, the CDR3 is TGTGCCAGCAGCGTAGCCCCCGGGACTAGCGGCTACAATGAGCAGTTCTTC. Full variable domain (remainder filled in from reference TRBV9 and TRBJ2-1): DSGVTQTPKHLITATGQRVTLRCSPRSGDLSVYWYQQSLDQGLQFLIQYYNGEERAKGNILERFSAQQFPDLHSELNLSSLELGDSALYFCASSVAPGTSGYNEQFFGPGTRLTVL.

In this sample, this clone turned up once. The chain joins TRBV6-1 to TRBJ2-2; 11 bases are shared with TRBD2. V trimming: 4 bases; J trimming: 6 bases; junction bases outside the gene matches: 7. CDR1 and CDR2 (germline): MNHNS, SASEGT. The CDR3 runs 16 residues. The CDR3 is CASSVSGGAESGELFF. The CDR3 coding sequence is TGTGCCAGCAGTGTTAGCGGGGGGGCCGAGTCCGGGGAGCTGTTTTTT.

The J gene is TRBJ2-3, the V gene TRBV28, with a possible D match to TRBD2 (6 bases). Germline CDR1 reads MDHEN; CDR2 reads SYDVKM. This CDR3 has 15 amino acids. V lost 5 bases and J lost 2, with 14 bases in between. CDR3 protein: CASSETSHTTDTQYF. For the CDR3, the DNA is TGTGCCAGCAGTGAAACTAGCCATACCACAGATACGCAGTATTTT.

The chain has TRBV4-3 and TRBJ1-4, with D possibly being TRBD1 (5 bases). The V gene's germline CDR1 is LGHNA and CDR2 YSLEER. Trimming removed 3 bases from V and 8 bases from J, with 10 bases in between. The length of the CDR3 is 13 residues. The DNA of the CDR3 is TGCGCCAGCAGCCAGCAAGAGGGGGAAAAACTGTTTTTT. It translates to CASSQQEGEKLFF.

The chain joins TRBV5-4 to TRBJ1-1; TRBD1 might be the D (5 bases). Germline CDR1 SGHNT, CDR2 YYREEE (reference sequence). The germline V and J ends were trimmed by 4 bases and 4 bases, with 17 bases remaining between them. The length of the CDR3 is 15 residues. The CDR3 region is CASSPGARDATEAFF. The CDR3 DNA follows: TGTGCCAGCAGCCCCGGGGCCCGGGACGCCACTGAAGCTTTCTTT. The entire variable domain, with the rest obtained from reference TRBV5-4 and TRBJ1-1, is as follows: ETGVTQSPTHLIKTRGQQVTLRCSSQSGHNTVSWYQQALGQGPQFIFQYYREEENGRGNFPPRFSGLQFPNYSSELNVNALELDDSALYLCASSPGARDATEAFFGQGTRLTVV.

This chain links TRBV5-6 with TRBJ1-2; D not certain. With 4 bases removed from V and 5 bases from J, the gap between germline ends came to 21 bases. CDR1 and CDR2 from the germline V gene are SGHDT and YYEEEE. The CDR3 spans 16 residues. As DNA, the CDR3 is TGTGCCAGCAGCCCCCCCAACTCCTTCGGAATGTATGGCTACACCTTC. Translated: CASSPPNSFGMYGYTF.

This clone has a handful of counts. The chain couples TRBV19 to TRBJ1-1; possibly TRBD1 for D (6 bases). The CDR3 has 16 residues. The germline V gene has CDR1 LNHDA and CDR2 SQIVND (reference sequence). Trimming removed 3 bases from V and 1 base from J, with 15 bases in between. CDR3 nucleotides: TGTGCCAGTAGTATCAGACAGGCCCTAAAGAACACTGAAGCTTTCTTT. The encoded protein is CASSIRQALKNTEAFF.